The 3 T cell receptor beta chains given below trace back to one sample, sequenced in a study of blood T cell repertoires in COVID-19. Produced via immunoSEQ multiplex PCR; TCRdb's table is partial and in-frame only. In the table there are 250,000 to 350,000 clones, roughly 88% of which are singletons. Material for sequencing was peripheral blood. These receptors were obtained from a woman between 25 and 40 years old who had recovered from COVID-19.

The CDR3 region is CASSPNRDTQYF. CDR3 sequence (DNA): TGTGCCAGCAGTCCGAATAGAGATACGCAGTATTTT. The chain employs TRBV12-3 or TRBV12-4 and TRBJ2-3; no definite D call. Trimming shortened V by 5 bases and J by 5 bases, and 8 bases separated the two germline ends. The CDR3 has 12 amino acids.

The CDR3 region has the DNA TGTGCCAGCAGCCTGACGCGGGGGAAAGAGACCCAGTACTTC. This gives the protein CASSLTRGKETQYF. The chain recombines TRBV4-2 with TRBJ2-5; the match to TRBD2 covers 7 bases. CDR3 size: 14 residues. Trimming removed 4 bases from V and 3 bases from J; junction bases left unmatched: 5. The germline V gene encodes CDR1 LGHNA and CDR2 YNFKEQ.

This sequence joins TRBV28 and TRBJ1-2, with D unresolved. The germline CDR1 and CDR2 sequences are MDHEN and SYDVKM. The CDR3 sequence is 12 residues long. The germline V and J ends were trimmed by 3 bases and 4 bases, with 6 bases remaining between them. The CDR3 spells CASSFSFYGYTF. The CDR3 DNA is TGTGCCAGCAGTTTTTCTTTCTATGGCTACACCTTC.